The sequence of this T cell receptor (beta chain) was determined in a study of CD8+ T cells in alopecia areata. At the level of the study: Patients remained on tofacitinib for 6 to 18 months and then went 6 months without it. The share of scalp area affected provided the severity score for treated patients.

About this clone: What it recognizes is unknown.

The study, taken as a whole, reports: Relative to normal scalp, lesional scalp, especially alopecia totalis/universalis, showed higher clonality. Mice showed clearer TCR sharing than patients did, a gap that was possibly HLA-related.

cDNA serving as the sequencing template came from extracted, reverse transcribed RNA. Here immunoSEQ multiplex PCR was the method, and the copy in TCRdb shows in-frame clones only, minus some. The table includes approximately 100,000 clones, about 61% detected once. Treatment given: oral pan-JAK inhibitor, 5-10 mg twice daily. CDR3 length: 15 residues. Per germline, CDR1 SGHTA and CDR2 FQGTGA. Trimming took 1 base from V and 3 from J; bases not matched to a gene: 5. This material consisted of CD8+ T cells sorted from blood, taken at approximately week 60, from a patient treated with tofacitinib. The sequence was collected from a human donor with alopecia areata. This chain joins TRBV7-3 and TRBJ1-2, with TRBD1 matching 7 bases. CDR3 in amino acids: CASSLNVQGDYGYTF. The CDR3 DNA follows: TGTGCCAGCAGCTTAAATGTCCAGGGGGACTATGGCTACACCTTC.